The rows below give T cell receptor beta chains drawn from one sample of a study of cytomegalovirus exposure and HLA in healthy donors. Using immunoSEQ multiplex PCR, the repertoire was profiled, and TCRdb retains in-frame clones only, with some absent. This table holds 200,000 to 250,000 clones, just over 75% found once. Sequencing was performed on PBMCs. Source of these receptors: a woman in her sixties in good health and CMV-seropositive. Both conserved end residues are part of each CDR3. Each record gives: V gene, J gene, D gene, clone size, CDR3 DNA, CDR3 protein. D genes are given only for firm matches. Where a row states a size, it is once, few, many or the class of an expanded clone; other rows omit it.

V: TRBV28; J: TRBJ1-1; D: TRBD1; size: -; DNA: TGTGCCAGCAGTTTATTGGACAGGTCCCACACTGAAGCTTTCTTT; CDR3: CASSLLDRSHTEAFF
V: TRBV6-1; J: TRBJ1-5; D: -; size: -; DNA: TGTGCCACCGGACTCGAAGAGCAGCCCCAGCATTTT; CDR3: CATGLEEQPQHF
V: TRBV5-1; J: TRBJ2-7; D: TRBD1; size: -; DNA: TGCGCCAGCAGCTTGGGGCCGGGACAGGTAACTGAGCAGTACTTC; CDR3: CASSLGPGQVTEQYF
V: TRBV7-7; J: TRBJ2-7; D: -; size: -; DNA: TGTGCCAGCAGCCCAAGTCAGGGGAACTACGAGCAGTACTTC; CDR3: CASSPSQGNYEQYF
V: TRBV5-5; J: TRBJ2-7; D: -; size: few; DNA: TGTGCCAGCAGTCGGAGCCGGGGGAACTACGAGCAGTACTTC; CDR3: CASSRSRGNYEQYF
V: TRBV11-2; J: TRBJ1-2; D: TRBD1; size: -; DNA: TGTGCCAGCAGCCGACAGGGGGCTGGCTACACCTTC; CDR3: CASSRQGAGYTF
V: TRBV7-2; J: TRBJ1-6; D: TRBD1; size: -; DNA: TGTGCCAGCAGCTCGGACAGGGGAGGTTCACCCCTCCACTTT; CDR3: CASSSDRGGSPLHF
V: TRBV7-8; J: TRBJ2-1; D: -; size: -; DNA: TGTGCCAGCAGCTTAGTGAGTCAGGGTTACAATGAGCAGTTCTTC; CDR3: CASSLVSQGYNEQFF
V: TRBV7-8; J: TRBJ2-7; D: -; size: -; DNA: TGTGCCAGCAGCTTAGACAGGGTCTCCTACGAGCAGTACTTC; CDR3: CASSLDRVSYEQYF
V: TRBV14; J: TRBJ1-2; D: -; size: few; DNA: TGTGCCAGCAGCCAGAGGGACTTACCTAACTATGGCTACACCTTC; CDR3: CASSQRDLPNYGYTF
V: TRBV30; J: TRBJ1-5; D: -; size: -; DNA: TGTGCCTGGAGTACGCAGGGAAGCAATCAGCCCCAGCATTTT; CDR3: CAWSTQGSNQPQHF
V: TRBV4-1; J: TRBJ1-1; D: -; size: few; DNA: TGCGCCAGCAGCCAATGGAAGGAGATGAACACTGAAGCTTTCTTT; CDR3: CASSQWKEMNTEAFF
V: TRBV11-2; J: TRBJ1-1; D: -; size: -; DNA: TGTGCCAGCAGCCTCACCCGGGTAACTGAAGCTTTCTTT; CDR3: CASSLTRVTEAFF
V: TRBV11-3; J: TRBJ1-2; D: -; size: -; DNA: TGTGCCAGCAGCTTAGAATATATACAGGGCCTGCAGGGCTACACCTTC; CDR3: CASSLEYIQGLQGYTF
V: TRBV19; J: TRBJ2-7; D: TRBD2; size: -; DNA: TGTGCCAGTAGTACCAGCGGGAGGGATTCCTACGAGCAGTACTTC; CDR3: CASSTSGRDSYEQYF
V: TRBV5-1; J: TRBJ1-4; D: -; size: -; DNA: TGCGCCAGCAGCTCCGGGAGGACTAATGAAAAACTGTTTTTT; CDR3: CASSSGRTNEKLFF
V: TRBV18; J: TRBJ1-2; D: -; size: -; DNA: TGTGCCAGCTCCCTGGGGGCAACCCACTATGGCTACACCTTC; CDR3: CASSLGATHYGYTF
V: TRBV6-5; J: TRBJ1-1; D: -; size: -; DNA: TGTGCCAGCAGTTACCCCCAGGGGCGGGCTTTCTTT; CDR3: CASSYPQGRAFF
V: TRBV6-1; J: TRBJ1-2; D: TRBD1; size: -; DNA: TGTGCCAGCAGTGAAATCTTACAGGGGGACTATGGCTACACCTTC; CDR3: CASSEILQGDYGYTF
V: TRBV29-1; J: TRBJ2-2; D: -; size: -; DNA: TGCAGCGTTGAGAGTCGGAACACCGGGGAGCTGTTTTTT; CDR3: CSVESRNTGELFF
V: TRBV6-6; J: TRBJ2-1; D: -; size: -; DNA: TGTGCCAGCAGTTTTAGACTAGAGTACAATGAGCAGTTCTTC; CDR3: CASSFRLEYNEQFF
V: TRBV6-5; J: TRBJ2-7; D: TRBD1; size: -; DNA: TGTGCCAGCAGTTCCGCGACAGGGGGCTACGAGCAGTACTTC; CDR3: CASSSATGGYEQYF
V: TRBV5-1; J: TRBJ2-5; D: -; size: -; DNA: TGCGCCAGCAGCTTGATAGGTAGCGTCGGTGAGCAGTACTTC; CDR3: CASSLIGSVGEQYF
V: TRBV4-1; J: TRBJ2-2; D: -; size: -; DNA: TGCGCCAGCAGCCACATGGTAGGACAAAACACCGGGGAGCTGTTTTTT; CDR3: CASSHMVGQNTGELFF
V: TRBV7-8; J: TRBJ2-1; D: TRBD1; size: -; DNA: TGTGCCACCGGACAGGGAAGTTTCTACAATGAGCAGTTCTTC; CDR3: CATGQGSFYNEQFF
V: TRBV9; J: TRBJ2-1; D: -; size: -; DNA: TGTGCCAGCAGCGTATCCGGGGGGCCCTACAATGAGCAGTTCTTC; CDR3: CASSVSGGPYNEQFF
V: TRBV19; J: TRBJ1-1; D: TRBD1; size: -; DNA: TGTGCCAGCCTGACAGGGACGAACACTGAAGCTTTCTTT; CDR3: CASLTGTNTEAFF
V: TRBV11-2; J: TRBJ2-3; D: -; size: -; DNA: TGTGCCAGCAGCCTCCTCTCGGGAGAAAGCACGGATACGCAGTATTTT; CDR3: CASSLLSGESTDTQYF
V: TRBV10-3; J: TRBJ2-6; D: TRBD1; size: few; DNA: TGTGCCATCAGTGAGGGGACAGGGGCCTCTGGGGCCAACGTCCTGACTTTC; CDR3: CAISEGTGASGANVLTF
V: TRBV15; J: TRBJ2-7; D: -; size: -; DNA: TGTGCCACCAGCACACCAGGAGCTAGCGTGCCCTACGAGCAGTACTTC; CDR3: CATSTPGASVPYEQYF
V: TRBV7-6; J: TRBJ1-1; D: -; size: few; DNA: TGTGCCAGCAGCCAAGGGACAACTCGTCGAGACACTGAAGCTTTCTTT; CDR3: CASSQGTTRRDTEAFF
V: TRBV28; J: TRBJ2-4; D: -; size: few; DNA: TGTGCCAGCAGTGAGAACGGGAAAAACATTCAGTACTTC; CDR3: CASSENGKNIQYF
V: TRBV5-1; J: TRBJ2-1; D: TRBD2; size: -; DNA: TGCGCCACAAGGCTCACTAGCGGTCCCTACAATGAGCAGTTCTTC; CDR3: CATRLTSGPYNEQFF
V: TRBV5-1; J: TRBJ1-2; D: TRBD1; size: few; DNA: TGCGCCAGCAGCTTGGATCCAGGGGGCAAGAATGGCTACACCTTC; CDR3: CASSLDPGGKNGYTF
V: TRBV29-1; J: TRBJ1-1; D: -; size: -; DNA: TGCAGCGCCGCTCGACGGGAGAACACTGAAGCTTTCTTT; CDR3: CSAARRENTEAFF
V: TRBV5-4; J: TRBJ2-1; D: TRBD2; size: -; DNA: TGTGCCAGCAGCCCTCTTAGCGGGAGCTCCTACAATGAGCAGTTCTTC; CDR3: CASSPLSGSSYNEQFF
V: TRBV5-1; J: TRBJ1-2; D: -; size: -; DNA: TGCGCCAGCAGTGTCACGGACAACCGCTATGGCTACACCTTC; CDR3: CASSVTDNRYGYTF
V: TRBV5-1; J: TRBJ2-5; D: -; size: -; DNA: TGCGCCAGCAGGAGCCAAGAGACCCAGTACTTC; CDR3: CASRSQETQYF
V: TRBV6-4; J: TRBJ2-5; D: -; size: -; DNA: TGTGCCAGCAGTGACTCAAAAGTACAGCAAGAGACCCAGTACTTC; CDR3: CASSDSKVQQETQYF
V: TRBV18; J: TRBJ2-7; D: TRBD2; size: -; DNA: TGTGCCAGCTCACCAGGACTAGCGGGAGTGCACTACGAGCAGTACTTC; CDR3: CASSPGLAGVHYEQYF
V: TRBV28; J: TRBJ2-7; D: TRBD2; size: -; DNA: TGTGCCAGCACTCTATATCCCTGGAGCGGGGGGGAGCAGTACTTC; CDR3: CASTLYPWSGGEQYF
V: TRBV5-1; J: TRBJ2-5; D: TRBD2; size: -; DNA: TGCGCCAGCAGCTGGCTAGCGGGAGCCGGGGAGACCCAGTACTTC; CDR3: CASSWLAGAGETQYF
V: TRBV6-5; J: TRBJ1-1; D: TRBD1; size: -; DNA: TGTGCCAGCAGTTACCGGGGACAGGGGGGGGACACTGAAGCTTTCTTT; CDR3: CASSYRGQGGDTEAFF
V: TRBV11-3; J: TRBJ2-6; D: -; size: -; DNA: TGTGCCAGCAGCCCGACCCCCGGGACAACTGGGGCCAACGTCCTGACTTTC; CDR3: CASSPTPGTTGANVLTF
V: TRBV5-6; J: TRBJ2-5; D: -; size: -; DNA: TGTGCCAGCAGCTTCTGGGACACCGAAGAGACCCAGTACTTC; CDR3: CASSFWDTEETQYF
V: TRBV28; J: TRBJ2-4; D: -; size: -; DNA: TGTGCCAGCAGTTTGGGGGGTGCCAAAAACATTCAGTACTTC; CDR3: CASSLGGAKNIQYF
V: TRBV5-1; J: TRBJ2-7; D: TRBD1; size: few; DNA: TGCGCCAGCAGCTCTGGGATACCGGGACAGGGGGCCAACGAGCAGTACTTC; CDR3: CASSSGIPGQGANEQYF
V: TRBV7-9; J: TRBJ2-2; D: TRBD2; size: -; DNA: TGTGCCAGCAGGGGTAGCGGGAGGACCGGGGAGCTGTTTTTT; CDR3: CASRGSGRTGELFF
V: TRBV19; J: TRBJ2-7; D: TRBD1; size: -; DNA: TGTGCCAGTAGTTTCCCGGGACAGAGCTCCTACGAGCAGTACTTC; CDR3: CASSFPGQSSYEQYF
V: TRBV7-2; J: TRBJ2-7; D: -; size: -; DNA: TGTGCCAGCAGCTTATTTGGGGGGGAGCAGTACTTC; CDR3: CASSLFGGEQYF
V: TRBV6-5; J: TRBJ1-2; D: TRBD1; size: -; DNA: TGTGCCAGCAGTTACAGGTCAGGGGGAGAAGATGGCTACACCTTC; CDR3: CASSYRSGGEDGYTF
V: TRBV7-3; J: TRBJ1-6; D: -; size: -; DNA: TGTGCCAGCAGCCAAGCGGCTGGCTATAATTCACCCCTCCACTTT; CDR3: CASSQAAGYNSPLHF
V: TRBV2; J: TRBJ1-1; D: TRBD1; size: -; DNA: TGTGCCAGCAGGCTTGGACAGGGTTCCACTGAAGCTTTCTTT; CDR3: CASRLGQGSTEAFF
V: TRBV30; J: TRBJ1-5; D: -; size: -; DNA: TGTGCCTGGAGTGCTCGACAGAATCAGCCCCAGCATTTT; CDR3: CAWSARQNQPQHF
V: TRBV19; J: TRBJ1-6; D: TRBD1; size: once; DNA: TGTGCCAGTAGTATGAAGGGGGCAGGAACTTATAATTCACCCCTCCACTTT; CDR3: CASSMKGAGTYNSPLHF
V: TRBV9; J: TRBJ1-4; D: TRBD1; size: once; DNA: TGTGCCAGCAGCGCCGAAGCAGGGGGGACTAATGAAAAACTGTTTTTT; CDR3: CASSAEAGGTNEKLFF
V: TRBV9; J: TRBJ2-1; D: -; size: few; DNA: TGTGCCAGCAGCCCCCGACTAGAGAGGGCCTACAATGAGCAGTTCTTC; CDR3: CASSPRLERAYNEQFF
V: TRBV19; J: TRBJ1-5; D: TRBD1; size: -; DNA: TGTGCCAGTAGTCAGGGGGGATCCGATCAGCCCCAGCATTTT; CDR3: CASSQGGSDQPQHF
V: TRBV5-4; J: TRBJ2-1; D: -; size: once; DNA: TGTGCCAGCAGCTATGACAGGAACTCCTACAATGAGCAGTTCTTC; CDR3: CASSYDRNSYNEQFF
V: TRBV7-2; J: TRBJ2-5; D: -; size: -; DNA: TGTGCCAGCAGCTTACAAGCCGGCCAAGAGACCCAGTACTTC; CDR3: CASSLQAGQETQYF